The 23 T cell receptor beta chains below all came from one sample that was sequenced in a study of cytomegalovirus exposure and HLA in healthy donors. PCR was performed using 60 Vbeta and 13 Jbeta primers. Here immunoSEQ multiplex PCR was the method, and the copy in TCRdb shows in-frame clones only, minus some. Here the sample spans about 150,000 clones, around 85% being singletons. Sequencing was done on a sample of PBMCs. The source is a boy aged 2 to 9 in good health and CMV-seronegative.

The chain is built from TRBV11-2 and TRBJ2-7; D not resolved. Trimming removed 0 bases from V and 7 bases from J, with 10 bases in between. In germline, CDR1 is SGHAT, CDR2 FQNNGV. The CDR3 consists of 13 residues. CDR3 bases: TGTGCCAGCAGCTTAGACCCCGTCGGTGAGCAGTACTTC. The encoded protein is CASSLDPVGEQYF.

V gene TRBV10-3 combines with J gene TRBJ1-1, with D possibly matching TRBD1 (6 bases). Trimming took off 6 bases at V and 7 bases at J, with 12 bases between the two ends. Germline values: CDR1 ENHRY, CDR2 SYGVKD. This CDR3 is 12 amino acids long. The CDR3 loop reads CAIRGTGSEAFF. The CDR3, as DNA: TGTGCCATCAGGGGCACAGGGAGTGAAGCTTTCTTT.

The chain is built from TRBV5-1 and TRBJ2-2, with D possibly matching TRBD2 (5 bases). V was trimmed by 0 bases and J by 7 bases, leaving 13 bases between them. The CDR3 has 15 residues. CDR1 and CDR2 (germline): SGHRS, YFSETQ. Written as DNA, the CDR3 is TGCGCCAGCAGCTTGGGCCCCGGAGGTCGCGGGGAGCTGTTTTTT. Translated: CASSLGPGGRGELFF.

For the CDR3, the DNA is TGTGCCAGCAGCTGGGGAGGGGGTCGGTCCAATCAGCCCCAGCATTTT. It specifies CASSWGGGRSNQPQHF. This chain uses TRBV28 with TRBJ1-5; D perhaps matches TRBD1 (6 bases). The CDR3 loop spans 16 amino acids. Deletions cut 6 bases from V and 3 bases from J, with 18 bases between. Per germline, CDR1 MDHEN and CDR2 SYDVKM.

This chain connects TRBV27 to TRBJ1-1; maybe TRBD1 (5 bases). This CDR3 comprises 15 residues. The germline CDR1 and CDR2 sequences are MNHEY and SMNVEV (reference sequence). The germline V and J ends were trimmed by 5 bases and 0 bases, with 13 bases remaining between them. The CDR3 bases are TGTGCCAGCAGTCTCACAGGAGCAATGAACACTGAAGCTTTCTTT. Translation gives CASSLTGAMNTEAFF.

J is TRBJ1-1 and V is TRBV28; 7 bases agree with TRBD1. Germline V gene data show CDR1 as MDHEN and CDR2 as SYDVKM. Unmatched junction bases numbered 14, after V lost 9 bases and J lost 4 bases. CDR3 length: 15 amino acids. The CDR3 DNA reads TGTGCCAGTCCCCCTTCGCGACAGGGAGGCACTGAAGCTTTCTTT. It specifies CASPPSRQGGTEAFF.

CDR3 sequence (DNA): TGTGCCAGCAGCAAGGGACAGGGGGAGAACACTGAAGCTTTCTTT. It translates to CASSKGQGENTEAFF. This chain joins TRBV21-1 and TRBJ1-1; TRBD1 was called by the table and not checked on the DNA. TRBV21-1 is a documented pseudogene. CDR3 length equals 15 residues.

The chain recombines TRBV5-1 with TRBJ1-2, with 9 bases fitting TRBD1. Germline assignment: CDR1 SGHRS and CDR2 YFSETQ. J was trimmed by 8 bases and V by 3 bases; bases with no gene match: 5. The CDR3 extends over 13 amino acids. The CDR3 DNA follows: TGCGCCAGCAGCTCCACAGGGGGCGACGGCTACACCTTC. It yields the protein CASSSTGGDGYTF.

This clone occurred a few times. The CDR3 bases are TGTGCCAGCAGCTCAACCGGGACAACCTACGAGCAGTACTTC. Its protein product is CASSSTGTTYEQYF. The rearrangement uses TRBV5-6 and TRBJ2-7, with a possible D match to TRBD1 (6 bases). V dropped 3 bases and J dropped 2 bases, with 12 bases sitting between them. The CDR3 runs to 14 residues. Germline-derived CDR1 and CDR2 are SGHDT and YYEEEE.

This clone occurred a few times. The chain recombines TRBV28 with TRBJ1-2, with a possible D match to TRBD1 (5 bases). This CDR3 is built from 14 residues. Trimming took 3 bases from V and 8 from J, leaving 16 bases between them. CDR1 and CDR2 (germline): MDHEN, SYDVKM. The CDR3 region is CASSFWGVLGGYTF. CDR3 bases: TGTGCCAGCAGTTTCTGGGGGGTTCTAGGGGGCTACACCTTC.

V and J are TRBV15 and TRBJ2-1, with TRBD2 identical over 13 bases. There are 15 residues in the CDR3. From germline, CDR1 is LNHNV and CDR2 YYDKDF (reference sequence). J gave up 8 bases and V 5 bases, and 6 bases lay outside the gene matches. The CDR3 DNA reads as TGTGCCACCAGCCGCGGGACTAGCGGGGCGGATGAGCAGTTCTTC. Its protein is CATSRGTSGADEQFF.

The V gene is TRBV7-9, the J gene TRBJ1-1, with no clear D. This CDR3 has 16 residues. V was pared by 3 bases and J by 0 bases, with 14 bases between. The germline gives CDR1 SEHNR, CDR2 FQNEAQ (reference sequence). The CDR3 DNA is TGTGCCAGCAGCTTCGGGTCTTTAACCATGAACACTGAAGCTTTCTTT. Protein product: CASSFGSLTMNTEAFF.

The table lists this clone with a few counts. The chain recombines TRBV2 with TRBJ1-6; D call uncertain. The CDR3 is made up of 14 amino acids. Germline V gene sequence: CDR1 SNHLY, CDR2 FYNNEI. Deletions cut 9 bases from V and 10 bases from J, with 19 bases between. The CDR3 region is CASRPGLGESPLHF. In DNA, the CDR3 is TGTGCCAGTAGACCGGGGTTGGGAGAATCACCCCTCCACTTT.

The chain is built from TRBV28 and TRBJ2-1; TRBD2 aligns across 7 bases. This CDR3 has 12 residues. V lost 9 bases, J lost 6 bases, and 5 bases stayed unmatched. CDR1 is MDHEN and CDR2 is SYDVKM in the germline V gene. The CDR3 loop reads CASREVRNEQFF. The CDR3 DNA sequence: TGTGCCAGTCGGGAGGTACGCAATGAGCAGTTCTTC.

This chain connects TRBV29-1 to TRBJ2-2; TRBD1 aligns across 8 bases. V was clipped by 3 bases and J by 6 bases; unmatched bases: 6. The CDR3 has 14 amino acids. Germline CDR1 SQVTM, CDR2 ANQGSEA. As DNA, the CDR3 is TGCAGCGTTGAGGGGCAGGGGGCCCCCGGGGAGCTGTTTTTT. Its translation is CSVEGQGAPGELFF.

The chain links TRBV6-1 to TRBJ2-1, with TRBD1 matching 10 bases. J lost 7 bases, V lost 2 bases, and 11 bases had no gene match. Looked up from germline, CDR1 is MNHNS and CDR2 is SASEGT. CDR3 length equals 17 residues. The CDR3 protein is CASSELSGTGARNEQFF. The DNA for the CDR3 is TGTGCCAGCAGTGAACTCTCCGGGACAGGGGCGAGAAATGAGCAGTTCTTC.

This chain links TRBV5-1 with TRBJ2-1; 10 bases align to TRBD2. Trimming took 0 bases from V and 4 from J; bases not matched to a gene: 10. CDR3 length: 18 amino acids. Looked up from germline, CDR1 is SGHRS and CDR2 is YFSETQ. The CDR3 DNA reads as TGCGCCAGCAGCTTGGGGCCTAGCGGGAGAGGAGGGTACAATGAGCAGTTCTTC. Protein sequence: CASSLGPSGRGGYNEQFF. Filled out from reference TRBV5-1 and TRBJ2-1, the complete variable domain reads KAGVTQTPRYLIKTRGQQVTLSCSPISGHRSVSWYQQTPGQGLQFLFEYFSETQRNKGNFPGRFSGRQFSNSRSEMNVSTLELGDSALYLCASSLGPSGRGGYNEQFFGPGTRLTVL.

V is TRBV5-1 and J is TRBJ2-7; 9 bases map to TRBD2. This CDR3 comprises 17 residues. Trimming took 0 bases from V and 0 from J; bases not matched to a gene: 7. Per germline, CDR1 SGHRS and CDR2 YFSETQ. In DNA form, the CDR3 reads TGCGCCAGCAGCTTGGCCTGGGCTAGCGGGAACTCCTACGAGCAGTACTTC. Translation gives CASSLAWASGNSYEQYF.

The chain employs TRBV6-5 and TRBJ1-2; weak D call: TRBD1 (5 bases). CDR1 and CDR2 (germline): MNHEY, SVGAGI. Trimming cost V 0 bases and J 4 bases, with 15 bases left between them. The CDR3 is made up of 16 amino acids. As DNA, the CDR3 is TGTGCCAGCAGTTACTCGGTTCGGCAGGGCGGCTATGGCTACACCTTC. This gives the protein CASSYSVRQGGYGYTF.

V usage is TRBV15 and J usage is TRBJ1-2; 7 nucleotides align to TRBD1. The V gene end was trimmed by 3 bases and the J gene end by 7 bases; junction bases not matched to a gene: 11. Per germline, CDR1 LNHNV and CDR2 YYDKDF (reference sequence). This CDR3 is built from 15 residues. Here the CDR3 DNA reads TGTGCCACCAGCAGCGACGCACAGGGGAGAGGTGGCTACACCTTC. As protein: CATSSDAQGRGGYTF. The variable domain in full, completed from reference TRBV15 and TRBJ1-2, reads DAMVIQNPRYQVTQFGKPVTLSCSQTLNHNVMYWYQQKSSQAPKLLFHYYDKDFNNEADTPDNFQSRRPNTSFCFLDIRSPGLGDTAMYLCATSSDAQGRGGYTFGSGTRLTVV.

J is TRBJ1-5 and V is TRBV5-5, with unresolved D. The CDR3 extends over 15 amino acids. V was shortened by 1 base and J by 3 bases, with 11 bases between the two germline ends. Germline values: CDR1 SGHKS, CDR2 YYEKEE (reference sequence). CDR3 sequence (DNA): TGTGCCAGCAGCTTGTCCGGGTTTACCAATCAGCCCCAGCATTTT. Translated, it gives CASSLSGFTNQPQHF.

Notes on this clone: The germline gene is not matched at one end of the junction; a read error may be the cause. Other nucleotide sequences in the sample specify the same CDR3. V gene TRBV6-1 combines with J gene TRBJ1-1; possible D gene TRBD1, 5 bases. Germline V lookup: CDR1 MNHNS, CDR2 SASEGT. There are 13 residues in the CDR3. CDR3 amino acids: CASSEVGGAEAFF. The CDR3, as DNA: TGTGCCAGCAGTGAAGTGGGGGGAGCTGAAGCTTTTTTT.

This clone has a handful of counts. The genes are TRBV15 and TRBJ2-3; 12 bases map to TRBD2. This CDR3 is built from 15 residues. The germline V gene encodes CDR1 LNHNV and CDR2 YYDKDF (reference sequence). The junction had 1 base not matched to a gene; V was cut back by 4 bases and J by 2 bases. The CDR3: CATSTSGGVTDTQYF. For the CDR3, the DNA is TGTGCCACCAGCACTAGCGGGGGGGTCACAGATACGCAGTATTTT.